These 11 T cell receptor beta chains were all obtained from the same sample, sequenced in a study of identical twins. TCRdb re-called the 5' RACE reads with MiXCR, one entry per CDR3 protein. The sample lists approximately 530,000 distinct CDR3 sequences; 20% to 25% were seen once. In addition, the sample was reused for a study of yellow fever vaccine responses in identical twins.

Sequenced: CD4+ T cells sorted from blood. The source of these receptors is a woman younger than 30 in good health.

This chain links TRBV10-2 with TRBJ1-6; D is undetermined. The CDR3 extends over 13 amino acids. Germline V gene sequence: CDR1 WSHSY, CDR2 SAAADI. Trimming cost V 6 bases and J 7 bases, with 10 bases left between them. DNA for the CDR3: TGCGCCAGCAGGACCGGATCAAATTCACCCCTCCACTTT. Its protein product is CASRTGSNSPLHF.

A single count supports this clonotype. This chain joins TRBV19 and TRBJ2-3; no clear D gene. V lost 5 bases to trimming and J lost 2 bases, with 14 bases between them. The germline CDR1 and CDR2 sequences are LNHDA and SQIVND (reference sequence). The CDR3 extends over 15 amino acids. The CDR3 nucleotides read TGTGCCAGTAGTGAATACGGCAGGAACACAGATACGCAGTATTTT. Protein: CASSEYGRNTDTQYF.

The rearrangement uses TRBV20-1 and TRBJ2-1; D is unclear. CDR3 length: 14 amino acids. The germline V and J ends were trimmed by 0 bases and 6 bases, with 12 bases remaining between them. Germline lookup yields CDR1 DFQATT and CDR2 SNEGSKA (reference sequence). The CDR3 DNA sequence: TGCAGTGCTAGAGATCCACCCATCCTCAATGAGCAGTTCTTC. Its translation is CSARDPPILNEQFF.

This CDR3 is CASSLVGGYNEQFF. The DNA of the CDR3 is TGCGCCAGCAGCTTGGTTGGGGGGTACAATGAGCAGTTCTTC. The chain recombines TRBV5-1 with TRBJ2-1; a possible D gene is TRBD2 (6 bases). The CDR3 contains 14 residues. The germline CDR1 and CDR2 sequences are SGHRS and YFSETQ. Deletions cut 0 bases from V and 4 bases from J, with 8 bases between.

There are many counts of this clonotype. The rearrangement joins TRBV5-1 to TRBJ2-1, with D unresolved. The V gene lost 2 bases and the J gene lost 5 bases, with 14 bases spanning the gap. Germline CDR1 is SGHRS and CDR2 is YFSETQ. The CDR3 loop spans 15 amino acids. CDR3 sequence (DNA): TGCGCCAGCAGCTTTTTAGGCGATCTCAACAATGAGCAGTTCTTC. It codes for CASSFLGDLNNEQFF. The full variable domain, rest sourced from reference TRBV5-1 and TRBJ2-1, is KAGVTQTPRYLIKTRGQQVTLSCSPISGHRSVSWYQQTPGQGLQFLFEYFSETQRNKGNFPGRFSGRQFSNSRSEMNVSTLELGDSALYLCASSFLGDLNNEQFFGPGTRLTVL.

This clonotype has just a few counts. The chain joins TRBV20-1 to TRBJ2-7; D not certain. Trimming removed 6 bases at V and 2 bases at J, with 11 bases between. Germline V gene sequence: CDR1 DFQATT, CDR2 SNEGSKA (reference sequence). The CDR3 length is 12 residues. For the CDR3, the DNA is TGCAGTGCGACTCGAGGAACCTACGAGCAGTACTTC. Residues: CSATRGTYEQYF.

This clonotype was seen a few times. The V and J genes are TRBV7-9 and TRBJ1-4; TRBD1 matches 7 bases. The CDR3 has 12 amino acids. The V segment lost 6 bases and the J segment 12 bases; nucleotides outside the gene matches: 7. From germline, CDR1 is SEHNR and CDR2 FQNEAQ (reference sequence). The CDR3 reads CASRQGQRELFF. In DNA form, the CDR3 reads TGTGCCAGCAGGCAGGGACAGAGGGAACTGTTTTTT. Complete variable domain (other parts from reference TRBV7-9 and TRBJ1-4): DTGVSQNPRHKITKRGQNVTFRCDPISEHNRLYWYRQTLGQGPEFLTYFQNEAQLEKSRLLSDRFSAERPKGSFSTLEIQRTEQGDSAMYLCASRQGQRELFFGSGTQLSVL.

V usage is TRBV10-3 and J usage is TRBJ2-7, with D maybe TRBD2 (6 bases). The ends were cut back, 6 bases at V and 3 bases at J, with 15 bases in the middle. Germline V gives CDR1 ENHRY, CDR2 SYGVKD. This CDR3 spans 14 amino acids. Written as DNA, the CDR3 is TGTGCCATCAGAGCCGGGACTTTAGACTACGAGCAGTACTTC. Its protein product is CAIRAGTLDYEQYF.

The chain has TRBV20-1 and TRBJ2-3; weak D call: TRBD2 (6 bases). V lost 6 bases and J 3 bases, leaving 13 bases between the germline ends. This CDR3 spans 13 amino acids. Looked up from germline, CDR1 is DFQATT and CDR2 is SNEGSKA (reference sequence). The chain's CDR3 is CSARGPRTDTQYF. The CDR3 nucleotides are TGCAGTGCGCGGGGTCCCCGGACAGATACGCAGTATTTT.

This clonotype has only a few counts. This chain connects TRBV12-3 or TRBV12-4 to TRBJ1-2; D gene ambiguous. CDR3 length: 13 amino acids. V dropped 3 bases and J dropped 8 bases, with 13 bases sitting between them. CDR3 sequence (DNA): TGTGCCAGCAGTTTTATCGGAGCGCCCGGCTACACCTTC. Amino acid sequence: CASSFIGAPGYTF.

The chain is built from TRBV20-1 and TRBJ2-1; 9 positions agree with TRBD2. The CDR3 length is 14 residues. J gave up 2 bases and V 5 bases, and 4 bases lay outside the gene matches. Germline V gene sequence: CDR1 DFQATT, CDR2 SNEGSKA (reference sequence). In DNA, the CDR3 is TGCAGTGCTCGACTAGCGGCCACCTACAATGAGCAGTTCTTC. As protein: CSARLAATYNEQFF.